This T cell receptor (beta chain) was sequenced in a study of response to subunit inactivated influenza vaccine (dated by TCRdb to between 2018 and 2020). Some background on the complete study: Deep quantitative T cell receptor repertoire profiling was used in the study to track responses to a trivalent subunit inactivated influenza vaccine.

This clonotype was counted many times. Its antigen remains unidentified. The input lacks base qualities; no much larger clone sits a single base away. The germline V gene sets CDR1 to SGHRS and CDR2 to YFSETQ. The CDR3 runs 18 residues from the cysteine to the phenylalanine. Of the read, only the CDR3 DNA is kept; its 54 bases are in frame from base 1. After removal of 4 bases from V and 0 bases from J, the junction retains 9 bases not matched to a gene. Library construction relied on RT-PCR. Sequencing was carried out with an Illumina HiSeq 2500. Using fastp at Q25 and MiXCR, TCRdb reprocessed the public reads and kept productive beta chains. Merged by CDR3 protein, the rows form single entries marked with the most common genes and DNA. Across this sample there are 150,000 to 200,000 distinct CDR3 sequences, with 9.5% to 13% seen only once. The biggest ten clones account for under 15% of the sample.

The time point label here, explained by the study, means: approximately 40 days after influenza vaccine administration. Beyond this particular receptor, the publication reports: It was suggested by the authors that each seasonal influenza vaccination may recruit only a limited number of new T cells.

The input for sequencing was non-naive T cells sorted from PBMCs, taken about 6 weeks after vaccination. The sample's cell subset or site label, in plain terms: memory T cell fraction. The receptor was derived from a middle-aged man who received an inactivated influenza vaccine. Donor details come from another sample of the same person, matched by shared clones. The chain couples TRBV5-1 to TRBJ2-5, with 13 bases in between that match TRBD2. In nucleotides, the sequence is TGCGCCAGCAGCCCACTAGGACTAGCGGGGGATAACCAAGAGACCCAGTACTTC. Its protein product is CASSPLGLAGDNQETQYF.